The 28 T cell receptor beta chains reported below all come from one sample, sequenced in a study of T cell changes during pregnancy in multiple sclerosis. Using immunoSEQ multiplex PCR, the repertoire was profiled, and TCRdb retains in-frame clones only, with some absent. Of about 70,000 clones detected, approximately 92% appear once; the ten largest clones hold approximately 2.8%. The material was CD8+ T cells from peripheral blood mononuclear cells, obtained in the third trimester of pregnancy. The receptors originated from a female donor in good health, enrolled as a control in a pregnancy study.

This chain uses TRBV2 with TRBJ1-6; 8 bases line up with TRBD1. Germline V gene data show CDR1 as SNHLY and CDR2 as FYNNEI. V trimming: 8 bases; J trimming: 7 bases; junction bases outside the gene matches: 4. The CDR3 loop spans 13 amino acids. CDR3 protein: CASFRDRNSPLHF. In nucleotides, the CDR3 is TGTGCCAGCTTTAGGGACAGGAATTCACCCCTCCACTTT.

The genes are TRBV25-1 and TRBJ2-1, with TRBD1 matching 9 bases. Germline loops: CDR1 MGHDK, CDR2 SYGVNS. The CDR3 loop spans 15 amino acids. The junction had 1 base not matched to a gene; V was cut back by 0 bases and J by 4 bases. CDR3 loop: CASSEYGTGYNEQFF. The DNA for the CDR3 is TGTGCCAGCAGTGAATATGGGACAGGGTACAATGAGCAGTTCTTC.

The chain combines TRBV19 with TRBJ1-1; a weak D match, TRBD1 (6 bases). The V end was cut by 3 bases, the J end by 4 bases, with 12 bases between. In germline, CDR1 is LNHDA, CDR2 SQIVND (reference sequence). The CDR3 is 14 residues long. DNA for the CDR3: TGTGCCAGTAGTATGCAGGGGCAGGTCACTGAAGCTTTCTTT. Translating it yields CASSMQGQVTEAFF.

The count of this clone is one. The chain carries TRBV6-6 and TRBJ1-1; weak D call: TRBD1 (5 bases). V was pared by 6 bases and J by 3 bases, with 14 bases between. The CDR3 length is 14 residues. Germline lookup yields CDR1 MNHNY and CDR2 SVGAGI (reference sequence). The CDR3 sequence is CASRRGLGYTEAFF. The DNA of the CDR3 is TGTGCCAGCAGAAGGGGCCTTGGGTACACTGAAGCTTTCTTT.

The gene calls are TRBV18 and TRBJ2-7; 9 positions match TRBD2. CDR1 KGHSH and CDR2 LQKENI come from the germline V gene. The trim removed 6 bases at V and 6 bases at J, leaving 6 bases unmatched. This CDR3 has 13 amino acids. The CDR3 is CASSEGLAGEQYF. CDR3 nucleotides: TGTGCCAGCTCGGAGGGACTAGCAGGCGAGCAGTACTTC.

The V and J genes are TRBV4-3 and TRBJ1-6; D unresolved. The CDR3 is 12 amino acids. With 5 bases removed from V and 9 bases from J, the gap between germline ends came to 8 bases. The germline CDR1 and CDR2 sequences are LGHNA and YSLEER. This CDR3 is CASSTGGSPLHF. In DNA, the CDR3 is TGCGCCAGCAGCACTGGCGGTTCACCCCTCCACTTT.

The chain carries TRBV7-9 and TRBJ2-1; TRBD2 matches at 7 bases. The V segment lost 2 bases and the J segment 4 bases; nucleotides outside the gene matches: 5. This CDR3 has 15 amino acids. The germline V gene encodes CDR1 SEHNR and CDR2 FQNEAQ (reference sequence). The CDR3 nucleotides are TGTGCCAGCAGCTTACCCGGGGGGACTTACAATGAGCAGTTCTTC. This translates into CASSLPGGTYNEQFF.

The chain has TRBV5-8 and TRBJ1-2; 7 positions agree with TRBD1. The V gene end was trimmed by 3 bases and the J gene end by 5 bases; junction bases not matched to a gene: 10. From germline, CDR1 is SGHTS and CDR2 YDEGEE. There are 15 residues in the CDR3. This CDR3 is CASSYYGQEIYGYTF. The DNA for the CDR3 is TGTGCCAGCAGCTACTATGGACAGGAGATATATGGCTACACCTTC.

The rearrangement uses TRBV25-1 and TRBJ2-5; D possibly corresponds to TRBD1 (6 bases). The CDR3 is made up of 15 amino acids. The germline gives CDR1 MGHDK, CDR2 SYGVNS. Trimming removed 5 bases from V and 1 base from J, with 14 bases in between. CDR3 loop: CASSQSRTAQETQYF. The DNA for the CDR3 is TGTGCCAGCAGTCAAAGCCGGACAGCCCAAGAGACCCAGTACTTC. The full variable domain, completed using reference TRBV25-1 and TRBJ2-5, is EADIYQTPRYLVIGTGKKITLECSQTMGHDKMYWYQQDPGMELHLIHYSYGVNSTEKGDLSSESTVSRIRTEHFPLTLESARPSHTSQYLCASSQSRTAQETQYFGPGTRLLVL.

The V gene is TRBV19, the J gene TRBJ1-1; D might be TRBD1 (6 bases). Germline V gives CDR1 LNHDA, CDR2 SQIVND (reference sequence). V lost 7 bases and J lost 8, with 32 bases in between. The CDR3 length is 18 residues. The CDR3 region is CASNPAGALGARMAEAFF. CDR3 DNA sequence: TGTGCCAGTAACCCGGCAGGGGCCCTGGGGGCTCGGATGGCGGAAGCTTTCTTT.

The J gene is TRBJ2-2, the V gene TRBV7-2; tentatively, D is TRBD2 (5 bases). Germline lookup yields CDR1 SGHTA and CDR2 FQGNSA. This CDR3 has 14 residues. V shed 6 bases and J shed 3 bases, with 11 bases lying between them. As DNA, the CDR3 is TGTGCCAGCAGGCCCGGGCGGGACACCGGGGAGCTGTTTTTT. This gives the protein CASRPGRDTGELFF.

V gene TRBV19 combines with J gene TRBJ1-4, with TRBD1 identical over 7 bases. The germline V gene has CDR1 LNHDA and CDR2 SQIVND (reference sequence). The CDR3 loop spans 15 amino acids. V was pared by 5 bases and J by 7 bases, with 10 bases of the junction left unmatched. The CDR3 sequence: CASSGGLDRAEKLFF. The CDR3 nucleotides are TGTGCCAGTAGTGGAGGCCTAGACAGGGCTGAAAAACTGTTTTTT.

The chain employs TRBV15 and TRBJ2-3; 10 bases map to TRBD2. This CDR3 has 15 amino acids. CDR1 is LNHNV and CDR2 is YYDKDF in the germline V gene (reference sequence). Trimming removed 5 bases from V and 4 bases from J; junction bases left unmatched: 6. The CDR3 DNA reads TGTGCCACCAGCGGGGGGACTAGCGAATCAGATACGCAGTATTTT. This translates into CATSGGTSESDTQYF.

V is TRBV7-2 and J is TRBJ1-1, with a tentative D call TRBD1 (5 bases). The germline V and J ends were trimmed by 5 bases and 1 base, with 14 bases remaining between them. Germline CDR1 SGHTA, CDR2 FQGNSA. The CDR3 length is 15 residues. The chain's CDR3 is CASSGSGWKNTEAFF. In DNA, the CDR3 is TGTGCCAGCAGCGGGTCAGGGTGGAAGAACACTGAAGCTTTCTTT.

This clone was recorded a few times. The chain combines TRBV7-9 with TRBJ1-1; 7 bases are a match to TRBD1. This CDR3 spans 13 amino acids. Germline values: CDR1 SEHNR, CDR2 FQNEAQ (reference sequence). After removal of 10 bases from V and 3 bases from J, the junction contained 8 bases not matched to a gene. The CDR3 loop is CAIKGARDTEAFF. CDR3 in DNA: TGTGCCATCAAGGGGGCGAGGGACACTGAAGCTTTCTTT.

The rearrangement links TRBV29-1 to TRBJ2-7; D might be TRBD2 (5 bases). Trimming stripped 8 bases from V and 4 bases from J, with 15 bases between. CDR3 length: 12 amino acids. Germline V gene lookup returns CDR1 SQVTM and CDR2 ANQGSEA. CDR3 bases: TGCAGCTTTTCATCCCGGGAATACGAGCAGTACTTC. It encodes CSFSSREYEQYF.

The genes are TRBV7-9 and TRBJ1-3; D not certain. Germline CDR1 SEHNR, CDR2 FQNEAQ (reference sequence). This CDR3 has 17 residues. Trimming pared 0 bases from V and 0 bases from J, leaving 12 bases between. For the CDR3, the DNA is TGTGCCAGCAGCTTAGCGGAGGTGAGGCTCTCTGGAAACACCATATATTTT. It specifies CASSLAEVRLSGNTIYF.

This rearrangement joins TRBV30 to TRBJ1-6; D is perhaps TRBD1 (5 bases). The CDR3 contains 15 residues. Germline V CDR1 and CDR2: GTSNPN, SVGIG (reference sequence). V lost 3 bases and J 2 bases, leaving 11 bases between the germline ends. CDR3 in amino acids: CAWRAGGTYNSPLHF. CDR3 nucleotides: TGTGCCTGGAGAGCTGGGGGGACCTATAATTCACCCCTCCACTTT.

Here the CDR3 DNA reads TGCAGCGTTGGGGGGACGGGGGGGAATCAGCCCCAGCATTTT. Translated: CSVGGTGGNQPQHF. This chain connects TRBV29-1 to TRBJ1-5; a possible D gene is TRBD1 (5 bases). The V end lost 4 bases, the J end lost 4 bases, and 14 bases lay between the germline ends. The CDR3 spans 14 residues. Germline-derived CDR1 and CDR2 are SQVTM and ANQGSEA.

The J gene is TRBJ1-4, the V gene TRBV7-8; weak D call: TRBD1 (5 bases). V lost 5 bases to trimming and J lost 0 bases, with 13 bases between them. The V gene's germline CDR1 is SGHVS and CDR2 FQNEAQ. The CDR3 extends over 16 amino acids. The CDR3 DNA sequence: TGTGCCAGCAGCGATTGGACAAAAACAACTAATGAAAAACTGTTTTTT. Translated, it gives CASSDWTKTTNEKLFF.

The rearrangement links TRBV4-3 to TRBJ2-1; D is perhaps TRBD2 (7 bases). The germline V gene encodes CDR1 LGHNA and CDR2 YSLEER. There are 16 residues in the CDR3. V gave up 1 base and J gave up 1 base, with 11 bases separating them. The CDR3 nucleotides are TGCGCCAGCAGCCAAGCGGGGGGCATGTCCTACAATGAGCAGTTCTTC. It yields the protein CASSQAGGMSYNEQFF.

The J gene is TRBJ2-7, the V gene TRBV21-1; TRBD1 is the table's D call and was not checked against the DNA. TRBV21-1 is annotated as a pseudogene. The CDR3 is made up of 11 amino acids. The CDR3 nucleotides read TGTGCCAGCAGCAATGGAGACAGGGAGAGCTTC. It encodes CASSNGDRESF.

The rearrangement uses TRBV25-1 and TRBJ1-5; tentatively, D is TRBD1 (5 bases). The germline CDR1 and CDR2 sequences are MGHDK and SYGVNS. The CDR3 contains 14 residues. V was pared by 1 base and J by 3 bases, with 7 bases between. CDR3 sequence reads: CASSESGYNQPQHF. Written as DNA, the CDR3 is TGTGCCAGCAGTGAATCAGGGTACAATCAGCCCCAGCATTTT.

The chain combines TRBV30 with TRBJ2-7; 9 nucleotides agree with TRBD2. The germline V gene encodes CDR1 GTSNPN and CDR2 SVGIG (reference sequence). V lost 1 base and J lost 3; bases outside the gene matches: 10. CDR3 length: 16 residues. CDR3 protein: CAWSGALAGANYEQYF. The DNA for the CDR3 is TGTGCCTGGAGTGGGGCGTTAGCGGGGGCCAACTACGAGCAGTACTTC.

CDR3 sequence reads: CASSPTGGTARGNTIYF. DNA for the CDR3: TGTGCCAGCAGTCCCACAGGGGGCACCGCTCGAGGAAACACCATATATTTT. V gene TRBV28 combines with J gene TRBJ1-3; 9 positions agree with TRBD1. V was clipped by 5 bases and J by 4 bases; unmatched bases: 12. This CDR3 is 17 amino acids long. Germline lookup yields CDR1 MDHEN and CDR2 SYDVKM.

This chain connects TRBV4-2 to TRBJ1-3, with 9 nucleotides matching TRBD1. Germline V lookup: CDR1 LGHNA, CDR2 YNFKEQ. The CDR3 totals 16 residues. The junction had 7 bases not matched to a gene; V was cut back by 3 bases and J by 4 bases. The DNA of the CDR3 is TGTGCCAGCAGCCAGATCGCCACAGGGGGCGGAAACACCATATATTTT. This gives the protein CASSQIATGGGNTIYF.

This clone was counted a single time. The chain carries TRBV27 and TRBJ1-1; D not resolved. The ends were cut back, 7 bases at V and 5 bases at J, with 14 bases in the middle. Looked up from germline, CDR1 is MNHEY and CDR2 is SMNVEV (reference sequence). The CDR3 has 13 residues. The CDR3 spells CASTHEAGTEAFF. The DNA of the CDR3 is TGTGCCAGCACCCATGAGGCCGGGACTGAAGCTTTCTTT.

The chain combines TRBV27 with TRBJ2-5, with a weak D call TRBD1 (7 bases). Germline V gives CDR1 MNHEY, CDR2 SMNVEV (reference sequence). This CDR3 is 14 amino acids long. V lost 2 bases, J lost 5 bases, and 12 bases lay in between. CDR3 loop: CASSLVAGGETQYF. CDR3 DNA sequence: TGTGCCAGCAGTTTAGTGGCAGGGGGGGAGACCCAGTACTTC.